These 17 T cell receptor beta chains were all obtained from the same sample, sequenced in a study of blood T cell repertoires in COVID-19. Profiled with immunoSEQ multiplex PCR; TCRdb holds only in-frame clones, not every one. This sample has about half a million clones, with around 85% found just once. Sequencing input: peripheral blood. The receptors come from a human donor in a cohort sampled during active COVID-19.

The V and J genes are TRBV5-6 and TRBJ1-2, with D perhaps TRBD1 (6 bases). This CDR3 contains 12 residues. Looked up from germline, CDR1 is SGHDT and CDR2 is YYEEEE. Trimming removed 4 bases from V and 8 bases from J, with 12 bases in between. CDR3 sequence reads: CASSPWTEGYTF. Here the CDR3 DNA reads TGTGCCAGCAGCCCTTGGACAGAGGGCTACACCTTC.

The rearrangement uses TRBV7-4 and TRBJ1-5; D is possibly TRBD1 (6 bases). CDR1 is SGHVT and CDR2 is SQSDAQ in the germline V gene. The V and J ends lost 3 bases and 11 bases respectively, with 26 bases between them. The CDR3 sequence is 17 residues long. CDR3 region: CASSFPRTDQLRVAQHF. In DNA, the CDR3 is TGTGCCAGCAGCTTTCCGCGGACAGATCAATTAAGGGTGGCCCAGCATTTT.

Concerning this clone itself: The limits of the CDR3 on the DNA are not certain, so only TCRdb's listed CDR3 is given. The rearrangement joins TRBV21-1 to TRBJ1-3; TRBD1 is the table's D call, not checked against the DNA. TRBV21-1 is flagged as a pseudogene. The CDR3 has 16 amino acids, counting both end residues. The chain's CDR3 is CASSKVGQGSGNTIYF.

The CDR3 loop is CASSETGSSGNTIYF. CDR3 DNA: TGTGCCAGCAGCGAGACAGGGTCCTCTGGAAACACCATATATTTT. V gene TRBV3-1 (or the pseudogene TRBV3-2) combines with J gene TRBJ1-3; TRBD1 matches 7 bases. CDR1 and CDR2 from the germline V gene are LGHDT and YNNKEL (reference sequence). This CDR3 is 15 amino acids long. Trimming removed 5 bases from V and 0 bases from J; junction bases left unmatched: 4.

The chain combines TRBV30 with TRBJ1-5; D remains unclear. The V gene lost 4 bases and the J gene lost 3 bases, with 13 bases spanning the gap. The CDR3 is made up of 14 amino acids. The germline gives CDR1 GTSNPN, CDR2 SVGIG (reference sequence). The CDR3 DNA follows: TGTGCCTGGAATAGTGGGAGCCTCAATCAGCCCCAGCATTTT. It codes for CAWNSGSLNQPQHF.

The chain links TRBV7-3 to TRBJ2-2; tentative D call: TRBD2 (5 bases). Germline V gives CDR1 SGHTA, CDR2 FQGTGA. Trimming shortened V by 8 bases and J by 7 bases, and 17 bases separated the two germline ends. There are 14 residues in the CDR3. The CDR3 coding sequence is TGTGCCAGCCGGGGAGAGCCGGGGATCGGGGAGCTGTTTTTT. Translated: CASRGEPGIGELFF.

This clone appeared a single time. This chain joins TRBV19 and TRBJ2-2; D is possibly TRBD2 (5 bases). Per the germline V gene, CDR1 is LNHDA and CDR2 is SQIVND (reference sequence). The CDR3 sequence is 15 residues long. Trimming stripped 7 bases from V and 7 bases from J, with 19 bases between. CDR3 protein: CASKLPGNHNGELFF. DNA of the CDR3: TGTGCCAGTAAACTCCCCGGGAATCATAACGGGGAGCTGTTTTTT.

The V and J genes are TRBV18 and TRBJ2-3; TRBD2 might be the D (5 bases). The CDR3 totals 13 residues. From germline, CDR1 is KGHSH and CDR2 LQKENI. V dropped 3 bases and J dropped 7 bases, with 11 bases sitting between them. The CDR3 coding sequence is TGTGCCAGCTCACCCCGGGAACAACATACGCAGTATTTT. This translates into CASSPREQHTQYF. The variable domain in full, completed from reference TRBV18 and TRBJ2-3, reads NAGVMQNPRHLVRRRGQEARLRCSPMKGHSHVYWYRQLPEEGLKFMVYLQKENIIDESGMPKERFSAEFPKEGPSILRIQQVVRGDSAAYFCASSPREQHTQYFGPGTRLTVL.

The chain joins TRBV19 to TRBJ2-2; tentative D call: TRBD2 (5 bases). The germline CDR1 and CDR2 sequences are LNHDA and SQIVND (reference sequence). This CDR3 spans 13 amino acids. V lost 6 bases, J lost 4 bases, and 9 bases lay in between. CDR3 bases: TGTGCCAGTAGAGGCGGGTTCACCGGGGAGCTGTTTTTT. Translation gives CASRGGFTGELFF.

The chain uses TRBV7-8 and TRBJ2-2, with 7 bases lining up with TRBD1. This CDR3 spans 15 amino acids. The V segment lost 5 bases and the J segment 1 base; nucleotides outside the gene matches: 4. CDR1 is SGHVS and CDR2 is FQNEAQ in the germline V gene. The CDR3, as DNA: TGTGCCAGCAGCGTCGGGACAGAGAACACCGGGGAGCTGTTTTTT. Protein sequence: CASSVGTENTGELFF. Full variable domain (rest looked up from reference TRBV7-8 and TRBJ2-2): GAGVSQSPRYKVAKRGQDVALRCDPISGHVSLFWYQQALGQGPEFLTYFQNEAQLDKSGLPSDRFFAERPEGSVSTLKIQRTQQEDSAVYLCASSVGTENTGELFFGEGSRLTVL.

V gene TRBV7-3 combines with J gene TRBJ1-1; D uncertain. Germline V lookup: CDR1 SGHTA, CDR2 FQGTGA. Trimming pared 1 base from V and 3 bases from J, leaving 6 bases between. This CDR3 has 13 residues. CDR3 residues: CASSLKDYTEAFF. The CDR3 nucleotides read TGTGCCAGCAGCTTAAAGGACTACACTGAAGCTTTCTTT.

The DNA for the CDR3 is TGTGCCAGCAGTTACCGGACAGGTTACAATCAGCCCCAGCATTTT. The encoded protein is CASSYRTGYNQPQHF. The chain couples TRBV6-6 to TRBJ1-5, with 7 positions matching TRBD1. V was clipped by 2 bases and J by 3 bases; unmatched bases: 4. Germline CDR1 and CDR2: MNHNY and SVGAGI (reference sequence). The CDR3 contains 15 residues.

This clone was seen many times. This sequence joins TRBV5-1 and TRBJ2-1; no firm D call. CDR3 length equals 19 residues. The V gene's germline CDR1 is SGHRS and CDR2 YFSETQ. Trimming took off 4 bases at V and 4 bases at J, with 27 bases between the two ends. The CDR3 spells CASSDPEEAIETPYNEQFF. The CDR3 DNA sequence: TGCGCCAGCAGCGATCCTGAAGAGGCGATTGAGACCCCATACAATGAGCAGTTCTTC.

The chain uses TRBV20-1 and TRBJ1-2, with TRBD1 matching 7 bases. Trimming at V came to 3 bases and at J to 3 bases, leaving 7 bases not matched to a gene. Germline V gene lookup returns CDR1 DFQATT and CDR2 SNEGSKA (reference sequence). CDR3 length: 14 amino acids. The CDR3 spells CSASEQGRDYGYTF. CDR3 DNA sequence: TGCAGTGCTAGTGAACAGGGGAGAGACTATGGCTACACCTTC.

V gene TRBV18 combines with J gene TRBJ2-7; 7 nucleotides agree with TRBD1. Germline loops: CDR1 KGHSH, CDR2 LQKENI. V shed 6 bases, J shed 1 base, and the junction held 9 bases outside the gene matches. CDR3 length: 15 amino acids. CDR3 amino acids: CASSLGQAPSYEQYF. CDR3 in DNA: TGTGCCAGCTCCCTCGGACAGGCGCCGTCCTACGAGCAGTACTTC.

The J gene is TRBJ2-2, the V gene TRBV7-3; D not certain. This CDR3 comprises 14 residues. CDR1 and CDR2 from the germline V gene are SGHTA and FQGTGA. The V end lost 4 bases, the J end lost 8 bases, and 14 bases lay between the germline ends. The CDR3 nucleotides read TGTGCCAGCAGCTCCATGGTTCAGGTGGGGGAGCTGTTTTTT. Its protein is CASSSMVQVGELFF.

This rearrangement joins TRBV19 to TRBJ1-2, with 9 bases fitting TRBD1. Germline V CDR1 and CDR2: LNHDA, SQIVND (reference sequence). The CDR3 contains 15 residues. Losses at the gene ends were 7 bases for V and 6 bases for J; bases not matched to a gene: 12. CDR3 DNA: TGTGCCAGTACCATTACCGGGACAGGGAGCCATGGCTACACCTTC. Translating it yields CASTITGTGSHGYTF.